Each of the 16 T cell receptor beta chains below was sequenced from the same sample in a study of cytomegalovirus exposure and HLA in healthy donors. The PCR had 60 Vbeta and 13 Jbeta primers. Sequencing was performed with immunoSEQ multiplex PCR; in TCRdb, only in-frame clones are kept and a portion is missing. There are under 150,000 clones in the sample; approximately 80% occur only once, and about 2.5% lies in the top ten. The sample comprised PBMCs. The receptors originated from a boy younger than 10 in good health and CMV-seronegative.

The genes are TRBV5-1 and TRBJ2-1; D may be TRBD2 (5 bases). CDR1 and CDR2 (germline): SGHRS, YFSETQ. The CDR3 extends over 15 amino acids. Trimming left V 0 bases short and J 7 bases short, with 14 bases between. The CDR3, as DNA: TGCGCCAGCAGCTTGGCACAGACTACCCTTAATGAGCAGTTCTTC. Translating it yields CASSLAQTTLNEQFF.

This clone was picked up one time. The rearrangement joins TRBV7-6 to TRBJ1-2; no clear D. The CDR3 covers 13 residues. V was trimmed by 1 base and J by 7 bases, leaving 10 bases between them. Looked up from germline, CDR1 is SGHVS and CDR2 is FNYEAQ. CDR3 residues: CASSLEVGGGYTF. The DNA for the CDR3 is TGTGCCAGCAGCTTAGAGGTTGGAGGTGGCTACACCTTC.

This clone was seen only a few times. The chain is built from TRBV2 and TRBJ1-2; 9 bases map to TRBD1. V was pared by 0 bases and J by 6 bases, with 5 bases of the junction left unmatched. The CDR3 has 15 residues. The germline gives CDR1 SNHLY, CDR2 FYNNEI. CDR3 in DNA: TGTGCCAGCAGTGAAGCTTTGGGACAGGGTGATGGCTACACCTTC. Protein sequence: CASSEALGQGDGYTF.

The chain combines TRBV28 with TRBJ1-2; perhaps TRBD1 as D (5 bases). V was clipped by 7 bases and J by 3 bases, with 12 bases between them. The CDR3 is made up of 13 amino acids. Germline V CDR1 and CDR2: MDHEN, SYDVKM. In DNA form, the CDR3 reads TGTGCCAGCATTAGTGGGGGGGACTATGGCTACACCTTC. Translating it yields CASISGGDYGYTF.

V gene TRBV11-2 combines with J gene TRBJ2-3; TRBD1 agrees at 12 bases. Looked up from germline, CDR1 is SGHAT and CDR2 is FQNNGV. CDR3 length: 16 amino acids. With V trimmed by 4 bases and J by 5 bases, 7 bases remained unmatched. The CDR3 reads CASSYGTGGKVDTQYF. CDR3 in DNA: TGTGCCAGCAGCTATGGGACAGGGGGCAAAGTAGATACGCAGTATTTT.

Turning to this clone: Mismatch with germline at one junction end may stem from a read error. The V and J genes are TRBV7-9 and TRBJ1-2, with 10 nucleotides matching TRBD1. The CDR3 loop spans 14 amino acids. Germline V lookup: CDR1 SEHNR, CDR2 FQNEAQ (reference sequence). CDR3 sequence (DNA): TGTTCCAGCAGGGATGGGACAGGGGCATATGGCTACACCTTC. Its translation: CSSRDGTGAYGYTF.

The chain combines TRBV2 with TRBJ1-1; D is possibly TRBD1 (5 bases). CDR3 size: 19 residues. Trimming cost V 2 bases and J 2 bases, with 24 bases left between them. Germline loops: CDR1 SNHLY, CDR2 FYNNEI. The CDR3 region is CASSERQGGVVTVNTEAFF. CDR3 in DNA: TGTGCCAGCAGTGAACGCCAGGGTGGGGTCGTCACCGTTAACACTGAAGCTTTCTTT.

The CDR3 DNA sequence: TGCGCCAGCAGCTTGGGGCTAGCGGGATCCTACGAGCAGTACTTC. It yields the protein CASSLGLAGSYEQYF. The chain carries TRBV5-1 and TRBJ2-5; 9 positions match TRBD2. The end of the DNA aligns better with TRBJ2-7, so the J call may be wrong. This CDR3 contains 15 residues. From germline, CDR1 is SGHRS and CDR2 YFSETQ.

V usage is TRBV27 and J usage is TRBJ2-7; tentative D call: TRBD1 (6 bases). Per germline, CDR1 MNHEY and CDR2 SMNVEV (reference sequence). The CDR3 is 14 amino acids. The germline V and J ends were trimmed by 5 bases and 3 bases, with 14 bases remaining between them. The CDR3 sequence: CASSHQGTYYEQYF. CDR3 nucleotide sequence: TGTGCCAGCAGTCACCAAGGGACATACTACGAGCAGTACTTC.

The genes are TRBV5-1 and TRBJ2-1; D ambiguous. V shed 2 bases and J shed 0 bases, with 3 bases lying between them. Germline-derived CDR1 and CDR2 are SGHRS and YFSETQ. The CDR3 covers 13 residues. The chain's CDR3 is CASSFHSYNEQFF. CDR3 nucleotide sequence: TGCGCCAGCAGCTTTCACTCCTACAATGAGCAGTTCTTC.

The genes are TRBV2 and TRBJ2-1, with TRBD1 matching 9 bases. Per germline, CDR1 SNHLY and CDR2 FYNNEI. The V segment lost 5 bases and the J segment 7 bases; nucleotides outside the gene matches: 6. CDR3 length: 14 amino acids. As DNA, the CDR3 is TGTGCCAGCAGTACAGGGGGCTGGGGGAATGAGCAGTTCTTC. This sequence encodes CASSTGGWGNEQFF. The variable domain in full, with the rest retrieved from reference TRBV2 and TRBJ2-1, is EPEVTQTPSHQVTQMGQEVILRCVPISNHLYFYWYRQILGQKVEFLVSFYNNEISEKSEIFDDQFSVERPDGSNFTLKIRSTKLEDSAMYFCASSTGGWGNEQFFGPGTRLTVL.

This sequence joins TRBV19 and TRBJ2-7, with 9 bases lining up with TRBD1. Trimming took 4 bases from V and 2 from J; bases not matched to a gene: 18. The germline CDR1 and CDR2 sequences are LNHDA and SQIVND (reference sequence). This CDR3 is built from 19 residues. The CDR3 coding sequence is TGTGCCAGTAGTACGCCTCGGACAGGGGTACACCCTTGGACCTACGAGCAGTACTTC. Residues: CASSTPRTGVHPWTYEQYF.

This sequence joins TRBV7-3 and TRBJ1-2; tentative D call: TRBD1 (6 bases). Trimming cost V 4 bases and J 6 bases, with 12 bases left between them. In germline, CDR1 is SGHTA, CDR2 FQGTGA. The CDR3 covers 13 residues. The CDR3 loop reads CASSSQGLDGYTF. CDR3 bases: TGTGCCAGCAGCTCACAGGGTCTCGATGGCTACACCTTC. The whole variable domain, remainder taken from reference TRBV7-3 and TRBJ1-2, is GAGVSQTPSNKVTEKGKYVELRCDPISGHTALYWYRQSLGQGPEFLIYFQGTGAADDSGLPNDRFFAVRPEGSVSTLKIQRTERGDSAVYLCASSSQGLDGYTFGSGTRLTVV.

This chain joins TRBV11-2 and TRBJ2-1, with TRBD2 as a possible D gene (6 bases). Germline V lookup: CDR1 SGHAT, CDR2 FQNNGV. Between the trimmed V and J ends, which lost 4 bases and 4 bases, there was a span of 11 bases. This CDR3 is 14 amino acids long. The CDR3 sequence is CASSSGLKYNEQFF. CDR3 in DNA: TGTGCCAGCAGCTCGGGACTGAAATACAATGAGCAGTTCTTC.

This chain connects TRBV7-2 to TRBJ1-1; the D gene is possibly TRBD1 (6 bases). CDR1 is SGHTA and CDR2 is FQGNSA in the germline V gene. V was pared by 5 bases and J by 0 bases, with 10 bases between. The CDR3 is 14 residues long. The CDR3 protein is CASSEGHMNTEAFF. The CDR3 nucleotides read TGTGCCAGCAGCGAGGGACACATGAACACTGAAGCTTTCTTT.

CDR3 coding DNA: TGTGCCAGCAGCGAATACGGACAGACAGCCTCCGAGCAGTACTTC. Translated, it gives CASSEYGQTASEQYF. This chain links TRBV9 with TRBJ2-7; TRBD1 might be the D (6 bases). The CDR3 has 15 residues. Trimming removed 3 bases from V and 6 bases from J, with 19 bases in between. The germline CDR1 and CDR2 sequences are SGDLS and YYNGEE.